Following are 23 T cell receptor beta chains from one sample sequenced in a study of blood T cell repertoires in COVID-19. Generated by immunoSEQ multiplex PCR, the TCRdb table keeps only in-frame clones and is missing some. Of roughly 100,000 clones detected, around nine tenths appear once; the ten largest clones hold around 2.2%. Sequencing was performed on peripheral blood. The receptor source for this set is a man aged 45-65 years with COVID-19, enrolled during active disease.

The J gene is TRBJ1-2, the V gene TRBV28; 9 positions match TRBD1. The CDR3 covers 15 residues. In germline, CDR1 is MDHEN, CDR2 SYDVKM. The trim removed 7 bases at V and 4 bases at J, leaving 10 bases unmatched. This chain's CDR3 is CASNTRDRDGYGYTF. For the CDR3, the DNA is TGTGCCAGCAACACCCGGGACAGGGACGGCTATGGCTACACCTTC.

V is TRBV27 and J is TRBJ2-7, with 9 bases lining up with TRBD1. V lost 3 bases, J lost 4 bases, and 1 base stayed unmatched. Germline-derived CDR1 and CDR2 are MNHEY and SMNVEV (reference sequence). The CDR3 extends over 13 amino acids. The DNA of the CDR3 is TGTGCCAGCAGTTTTGGGACAGGGTACGAGCAGTACTTC. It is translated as CASSFGTGYEQYF.

The CDR3 DNA reads TGTGCCAGCAGCTCACAGGGCTTGAACACTGAAGCTTTCTTT. This codes for CASSSQGLNTEAFF. V usage is TRBV7-9 and J usage is TRBJ1-1; D is perhaps TRBD1 (6 bases). Germline CDR1 and CDR2: SEHNR and FQNEAQ (reference sequence). V dropped 4 bases and J dropped 0 bases, with 9 bases sitting between them. The CDR3 contains 14 residues.

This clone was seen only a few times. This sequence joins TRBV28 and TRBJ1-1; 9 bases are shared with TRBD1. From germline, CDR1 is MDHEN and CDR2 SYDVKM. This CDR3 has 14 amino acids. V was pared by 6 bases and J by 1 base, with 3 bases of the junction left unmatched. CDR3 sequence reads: CASRRQGENTEAFF. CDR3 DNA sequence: TGTGCCAGCAGGAGACAGGGGGAGAACACTGAAGCTTTCTTT.

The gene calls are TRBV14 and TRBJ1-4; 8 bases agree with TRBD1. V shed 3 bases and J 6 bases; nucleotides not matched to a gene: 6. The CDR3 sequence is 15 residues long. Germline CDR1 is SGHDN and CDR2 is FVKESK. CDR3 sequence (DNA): TGTGCCAGCAGCCAGAGACAGGGGTGGGATGAAAAACTGTTTTTT. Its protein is CASSQRQGWDEKLFF. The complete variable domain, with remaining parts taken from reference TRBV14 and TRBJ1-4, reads EAGVTQFPSHSVIEKGQTVTLRCDPISGHDNLYWYRRVMGKEIKFLLHFVKESKQDESGMPNNRFLAERTGGTYSTLKVQPAELEDSGVYFCASSQRQGWDEKLFFGSGTQLSVL.

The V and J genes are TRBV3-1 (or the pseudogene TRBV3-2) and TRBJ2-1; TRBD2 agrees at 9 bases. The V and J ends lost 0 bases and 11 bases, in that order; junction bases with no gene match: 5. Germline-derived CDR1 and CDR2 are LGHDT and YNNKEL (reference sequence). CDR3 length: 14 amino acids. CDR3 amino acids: CASSQERTSEKQFF. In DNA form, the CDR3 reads TGTGCCAGCAGCCAAGAGCGGACTAGCGAAAAGCAGTTCTTC.

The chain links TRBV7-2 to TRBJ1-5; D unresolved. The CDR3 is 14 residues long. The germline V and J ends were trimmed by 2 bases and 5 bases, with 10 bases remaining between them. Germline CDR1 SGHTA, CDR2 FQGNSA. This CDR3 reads CASSLSRRDQPQHF. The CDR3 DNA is TGTGCCAGCAGCTTAAGCAGGCGTGATCAGCCCCAGCATTTT.

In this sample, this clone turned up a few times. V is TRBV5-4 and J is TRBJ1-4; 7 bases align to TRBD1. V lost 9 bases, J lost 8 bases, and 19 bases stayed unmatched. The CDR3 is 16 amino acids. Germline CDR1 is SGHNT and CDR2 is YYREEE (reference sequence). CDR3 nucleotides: TGTGCCACAACCTCCCCCGGTGAACAGGGGCGCGAAAAACTGTTTTTT. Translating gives CATTSPGEQGREKLFF.

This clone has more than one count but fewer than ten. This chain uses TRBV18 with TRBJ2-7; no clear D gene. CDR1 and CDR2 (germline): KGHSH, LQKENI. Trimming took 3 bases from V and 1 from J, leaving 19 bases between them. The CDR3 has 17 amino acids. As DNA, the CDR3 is TGTGCCAGCTCACCCTCGTCCCGACGGGTGTCTTCCTACGAGCAGTACTTC. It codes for CASSPSSRRVSSYEQYF.

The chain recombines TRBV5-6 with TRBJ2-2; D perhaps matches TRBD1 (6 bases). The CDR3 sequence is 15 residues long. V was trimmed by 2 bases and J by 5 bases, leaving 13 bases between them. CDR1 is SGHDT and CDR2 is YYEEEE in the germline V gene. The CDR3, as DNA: TGTGCCAGCAGCTTACAGGGACGGAGGACCGGGGAGCTGTTTTTT. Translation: CASSLQGRRTGELFF.

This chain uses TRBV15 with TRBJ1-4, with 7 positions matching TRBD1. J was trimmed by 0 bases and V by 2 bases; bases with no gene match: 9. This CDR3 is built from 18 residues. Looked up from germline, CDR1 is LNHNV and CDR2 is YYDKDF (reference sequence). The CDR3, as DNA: TGTGCCACCAGCAGACCGCCGGGACAGCCTGCAACTAATGAAAAACTGTTTTTT. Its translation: CATSRPPGQPATNEKLFF.

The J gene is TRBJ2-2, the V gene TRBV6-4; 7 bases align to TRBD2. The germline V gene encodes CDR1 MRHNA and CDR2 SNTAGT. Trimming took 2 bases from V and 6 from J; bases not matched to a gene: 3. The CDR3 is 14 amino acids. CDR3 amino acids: CASSDTSEAGELFF. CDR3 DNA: TGTGCCAGCAGTGACACTAGCGAAGCCGGGGAGCTGTTTTTT.

CDR3: CASSQGLPGRSSKNYNSPLHF. The CDR3 bases are TGCGCCAGCAGCCAAGGCCTCCCAGGGCGGTCCTCTAAGAATTATAATTCACCCCTCCACTTT. The chain combines TRBV4-1 with TRBJ1-6; maybe TRBD1 (5 bases). In germline, CDR1 is MGHRA, CDR2 YSYEKL. This CDR3 has 21 amino acids. Trimming pared 1 base from V and 4 bases from J, leaving 26 bases between.

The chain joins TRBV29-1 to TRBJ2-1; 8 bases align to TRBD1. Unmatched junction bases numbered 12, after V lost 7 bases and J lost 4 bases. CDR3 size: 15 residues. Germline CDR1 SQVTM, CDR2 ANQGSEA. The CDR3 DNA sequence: TGCAGCGCCGAAATGAGAGACAGGGGTTACAATGAGCAGTTCTTC. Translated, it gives CSAEMRDRGYNEQFF.

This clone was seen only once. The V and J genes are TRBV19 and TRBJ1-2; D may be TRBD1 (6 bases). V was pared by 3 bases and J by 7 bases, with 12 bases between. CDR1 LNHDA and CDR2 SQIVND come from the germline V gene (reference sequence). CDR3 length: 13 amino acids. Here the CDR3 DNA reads TGTGCCAGTAGTATCCCAGGGGTGGGTGGCTACACCTTC. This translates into CASSIPGVGGYTF.

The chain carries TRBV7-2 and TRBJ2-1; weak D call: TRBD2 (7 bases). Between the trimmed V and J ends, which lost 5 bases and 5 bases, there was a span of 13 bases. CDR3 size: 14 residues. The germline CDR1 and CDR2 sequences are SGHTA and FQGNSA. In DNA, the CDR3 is TGTGCCAGCAGCCCGGGGGGCAGTCACAATGAGCAGTTCTTC. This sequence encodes CASSPGGSHNEQFF.

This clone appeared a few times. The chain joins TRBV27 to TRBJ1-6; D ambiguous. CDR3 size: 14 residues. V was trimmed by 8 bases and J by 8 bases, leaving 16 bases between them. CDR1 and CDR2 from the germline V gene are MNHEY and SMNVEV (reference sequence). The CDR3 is CASGYQGGYSPLHF. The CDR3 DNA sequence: TGTGCCAGCGGCTATCAAGGAGGATATTCACCCCTCCACTTT.

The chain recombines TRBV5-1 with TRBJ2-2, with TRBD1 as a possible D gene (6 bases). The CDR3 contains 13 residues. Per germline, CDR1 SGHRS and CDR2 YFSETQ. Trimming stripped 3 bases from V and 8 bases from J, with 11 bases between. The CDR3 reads CASSYRDSGELFF. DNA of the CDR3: TGCGCCAGCAGCTACAGGGATTCTGGGGAGCTGTTTTTT.

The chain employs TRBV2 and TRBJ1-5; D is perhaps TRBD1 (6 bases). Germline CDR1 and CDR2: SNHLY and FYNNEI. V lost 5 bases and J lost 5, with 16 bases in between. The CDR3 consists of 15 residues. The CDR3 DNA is TGTGCCAGCAGTCGCACAGGGAAATCAGATCAGCCCCAGCATTTT. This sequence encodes CASSRTGKSDQPQHF.

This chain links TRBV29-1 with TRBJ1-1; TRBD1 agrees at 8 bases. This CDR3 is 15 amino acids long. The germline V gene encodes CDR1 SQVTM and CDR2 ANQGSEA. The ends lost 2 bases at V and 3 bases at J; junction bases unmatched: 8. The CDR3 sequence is CSVELRTGWHTEAFF. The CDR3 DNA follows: TGCAGCGTTGAATTGAGGACAGGGTGGCACACTGAAGCTTTCTTT.

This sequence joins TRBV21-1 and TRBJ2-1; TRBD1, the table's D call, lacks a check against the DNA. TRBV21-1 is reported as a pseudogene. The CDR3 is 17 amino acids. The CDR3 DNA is TGTGCCAGCAGCAAAGTAGGACAGTTGAGCTCCTACAATGAGCAGTTCTTC. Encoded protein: CASSKVGQLSSYNEQFF.

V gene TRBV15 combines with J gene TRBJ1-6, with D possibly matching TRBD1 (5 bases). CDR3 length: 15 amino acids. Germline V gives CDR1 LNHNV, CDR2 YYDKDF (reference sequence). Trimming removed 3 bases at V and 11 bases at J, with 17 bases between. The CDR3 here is CATSSRQSPLTPLHF. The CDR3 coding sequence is TGTGCCACCAGCAGTCGACAGTCGCCTCTTACACCCCTCCACTTT.

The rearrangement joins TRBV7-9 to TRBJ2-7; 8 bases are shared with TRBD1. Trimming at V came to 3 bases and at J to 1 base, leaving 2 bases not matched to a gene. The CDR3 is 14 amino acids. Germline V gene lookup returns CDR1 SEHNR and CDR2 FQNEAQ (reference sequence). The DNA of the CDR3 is TGTGCCAGCAGCTTGACAGGGGCTTCCTACGAGCAGTACTTC. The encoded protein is CASSLTGASYEQYF.